The subject of this entry is one TCR beta chain. The sample comes from a study of blood T cell repertoires in COVID-19. The wider study: Donors in the United States, Italy and Spain gave samples during acute or convalescent COVID-19. T cells, B-cell-depleted T cells, or PBMCs supplied cDNA or gDNA.

In the original analysis: For nucleated cells, counts were estimated from reference gene primer amplification. Method: immunoSEQ multiplex PCR; TCRdb's copy keeps in-frame clones and lacks some. The D gene and trimming were derived from the DNA, and the V and J assignments and clone size from that table. The sample has approximately 39,000 clones, roughly 94% seen once. Trimming left V 3 bases short and J 2 bases short, with 13 bases between. The CDR3 has 15 residues. The germline V gene encodes CDR1 LNHDA and CDR2 SQIVND (reference sequence). This receptor was identified in a human donor with active COVID-19. The donor label of this sample is uncertain. The chain combines TRBV19 with TRBJ1-1; D not resolved. Specimen: peripheral blood. Here the CDR3 reads CASSMVRWTNTEAFF. DNA for the CDR3: TGTGCCAGTAGTATGGTTAGATGGACTAACACTGAAGCTTTCTTT.